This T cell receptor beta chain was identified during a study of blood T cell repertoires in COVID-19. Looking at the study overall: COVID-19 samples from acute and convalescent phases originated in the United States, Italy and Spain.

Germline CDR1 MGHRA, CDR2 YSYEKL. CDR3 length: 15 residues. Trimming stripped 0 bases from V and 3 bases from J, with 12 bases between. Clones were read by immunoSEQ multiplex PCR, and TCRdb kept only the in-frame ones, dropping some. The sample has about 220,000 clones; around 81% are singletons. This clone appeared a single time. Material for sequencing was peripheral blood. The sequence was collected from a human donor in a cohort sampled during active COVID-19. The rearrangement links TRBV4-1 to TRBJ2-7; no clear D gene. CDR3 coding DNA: TGCGCCAGCAGCCAAGATCCGAGGCCAAACTACGAGCAGTACTTC. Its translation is CASSQDPRPNYEQYF.